The 12 T cell receptor beta chains in this list originate from one sample, sequenced in a study of blood T cell repertoires in COVID-19. Sequenced by immunoSEQ multiplex PCR; TCRdb stores in-frame clones only, minus some. The data show around 150,000 clones, with more than 75% seen just once and approximately 6% held by the top ten. Source material: PBMCs or T cells enriched from blood (not recorded which). The source of these receptors is a man between 40 and 49 years old who had recovered from COVID-19.

This clone was recorded a few times. The chain couples TRBV3-1 (or the pseudogene TRBV3-2) to TRBJ1-1; a possible D gene is TRBD1 (6 bases). Trimming shortened V by 1 base and J by 4 bases, and 16 bases separated the two germline ends. The germline V gene encodes CDR1 LGHDT and CDR2 YNNKEL (reference sequence). The CDR3 covers 16 residues. The CDR3, as DNA: TGTGCCAGCAGCCAAGTCGGGGGGCTTGGTAGCACTGAAGCTTTCTTT. Protein product: CASSQVGGLGSTEAFF.

The V and J genes are TRBV5-6 and TRBJ2-5, with 13 bases matching TRBD2. The trim removed 1 base at V and 4 bases at J, leaving 7 bases unmatched. The CDR3 is 17 amino acids. Germline V gives CDR1 SGHDT, CDR2 YYEEEE. CDR3 residues: CASSLTGLAGKRETQYF. Here the CDR3 DNA reads TGTGCCAGCAGCTTGACGGGACTAGCGGGGAAACGAGAGACCCAGTACTTC. The whole variable domain, filled in from reference TRBV5-6 and TRBJ2-5, reads DAGVTQSPTHLIKTRGQQVTLRCSPKSGHDTVSWYQQALGQGPQFIFQYYEEEERQRGNFPDRFSGHQFPNYSSELNVNALLLGDSALYLCASSLTGLAGKRETQYFGPGTRLLVL.

CDR3: CASSLSPRDNEQFF. The CDR3 coding sequence is TGCGCCAGCAGCTTGTCCCCGCGGGACAATGAGCAGTTCTTC. The V gene is TRBV5-1, the J gene TRBJ2-1; TRBD2 is a possible D gene (5 bases). Trimming pared 1 base from V and 5 bases from J, leaving 10 bases between. Per the germline V gene, CDR1 is SGHRS and CDR2 is YFSETQ. The CDR3 totals 14 residues. The full variable domain, in which reference TRBV5-1 and TRBJ2-1 provide the parts outside the CDR3, is KAGVTQTPRYLIKTRGQQVTLSCSPISGHRSVSWYQQTPGQGLQFLFEYFSETQRNKGNFPGRFSGRQFSNSRSEMNVSTLELGDSALYLCASSLSPRDNEQFFGPGTRLTVL.

The chain is built from TRBV19 and TRBJ1-2, with TRBD1 matching over 7 bases. CDR3 size: 15 residues. Germline lookup yields CDR1 LNHDA and CDR2 SQIVND (reference sequence). Unmatched junction bases numbered 12, after V lost 7 bases and J lost 4 bases. The DNA for the CDR3 is TGTGCCAGTAAGGGGACCAACAGGGGATCCTATGGCTACACCTTC. Translating it yields CASKGTNRGSYGYTF.

This clone was detected only a few times. The chain recombines TRBV2 with TRBJ1-6, with D possibly matching TRBD1 (6 bases). The length of the CDR3 is 15 residues. The germline CDR1 and CDR2 sequences are SNHLY and FYNNEI. With 3 bases removed from V and 6 bases from J, the gap between germline ends came to 12 bases. DNA of the CDR3: TGTGCCAGCAGTGATGTCGGACAGATTAATTCACCCCTCCACTTT. It encodes CASSDVGQINSPLHF.

CDR3 residues: CAWKGQGIGGNTIYF. In nucleotides, the CDR3 is TGTGCCTGGAAGGGACAGGGGATCGGTGGAAACACCATATATTTT. This rearrangement joins TRBV30 to TRBJ1-3; TRBD1 agrees at 10 bases. Per the germline V gene, CDR1 is GTSNPN and CDR2 is SVGIG (reference sequence). The CDR3 is 15 residues long. The V segment lost 4 bases and the J segment 3 bases; nucleotides outside the gene matches: 6.

The V call is TRBV5-1, the J call TRBJ2-1, with 15 bases matching TRBD2. CDR3 size: 16 residues. V lost 3 bases to trimming and J lost 8 bases; unmatched junction nucleotides: 6. Germline V lookup: CDR1 SGHRS, CDR2 YFSETQ. CDR3 loop: CASSYAGTSGGYEQFF. CDR3 in DNA: TGCGCCAGCAGCTATGCCGGGACTAGCGGGGGGTATGAGCAGTTCTTC.

The J gene is TRBJ2-3, the V gene TRBV6-5, with D possibly TRBD2 on 6 matching bases. The germline CDR1 and CDR2 sequences are MNHEY and SVGAGI. CDR3 size: 13 residues. Trimming pared 6 bases from V and 3 bases from J, leaving 10 bases between. CDR3 sequence (DNA): TGTGCCAGCAGGGGACTCATTACAGATACGCAGTATTTT. Its protein product is CASRGLITDTQYF.

This clone has only a few counts. The chain carries TRBV2 and TRBJ2-7; 7 bases agree with TRBD1. V shed 4 bases and J 2 bases; nucleotides not matched to a gene: 2. CDR1 is SNHLY, CDR2 FYNNEI, per germline. The CDR3 length is 13 residues. The CDR3 DNA sequence: TGTGCCAGCAGTGGACAGGGCCCCTACGAGCAGTACTTC. It translates to CASSGQGPYEQYF.

This chain connects TRBV18 to TRBJ1-2, with D possibly matching TRBD1 (5 bases). The CDR3 has 13 amino acids. CDR1 KGHSH and CDR2 LQKENI come from the germline V gene. V lost 0 bases to trimming and J lost 4 bases, with 6 bases between them. CDR3 DNA sequence: TGTGCCAGCTCACCACCGACAGTCTATGGCTACACCTTC. It translates to CASSPPTVYGYTF.

This clone was counted once. This chain links TRBV5-1 with TRBJ1-3; D might be TRBD1 (6 bases). The germline V gene encodes CDR1 SGHRS and CDR2 YFSETQ. Trimming took 0 bases from V and 2 from J, leaving 15 bases between them. CDR3 length: 17 amino acids. This CDR3 reads CASSLDVGGAAGNTIYF. Written as DNA, the CDR3 is TGCGCCAGCAGCTTGGACGTTGGGGGCGCGGCTGGAAACACCATATATTTT.

V and J are TRBV6-5 and TRBJ1-2; no firm D call. The CDR3 extends over 14 amino acids. The germline V and J ends were trimmed by 0 bases and 3 bases, with 8 bases remaining between them. From germline, CDR1 is MNHEY and CDR2 SVGAGI. This chain's CDR3 is CASSYSLFDYGYTF. The DNA for the CDR3 is TGTGCCAGCAGTTACTCCCTTTTCGACTATGGCTACACCTTC.